This record covers a single T cell receptor (beta chain). Its antigen is still unknown. The sample comes from a study of post-analysis software for immune sequencing data. About the research overall: Clinical courses comprised relapsing-remitting, secondary progressive and progressive-relapsing multiple sclerosis.

Overall study results and limits: There was significantly lower normalized Chao1 diversity in multiple sclerosis patients than in controls.

Unique molecular identifiers were present in the TCR beta cDNA libraries. Some 500,000 cDNA molecules were obtained per 1 to 10 million input T cells. TCRdb fed the PCR reads into MiXCR, producing one record per CDR3 protein. The table shows under 200,000 distinct CDR3 sequences, with roughly 34% occurring only once. This TCR was recovered from a girl between 5 and 17 years old with multiple sclerosis. The input for sequencing was blood, taken after autologous hematopoietic stem cell transplantation.

The CDR3 DNA reads as TGCAGCGTTGGATTATATCAGGGAGATACGCAGTATTTT. Its translation: CSVGLYQGDTQYF. The V gene is TRBV29-1, the J gene TRBJ2-3; D possibly corresponds to TRBD1 (5 bases). Trimming pared 4 bases from V and 5 bases from J, leaving 13 bases between. Germline CDR1 reads SQVTM; CDR2 reads ANQGSEA. CDR3 size: 13 residues.